The 28 T cell receptor beta chains below all came from one sample that was sequenced in a study of blood T cell repertoires in COVID-19. TCRdb's copy holds only in-frame clones and misses some; the assay was immunoSEQ multiplex PCR. The sample carries 200,000 to 250,000 clones, roughly four fifths recorded once. Sequences were obtained from PBMCs or T cells enriched from blood (not recorded which). These receptors originate from a woman aged 45 to 65 who had been exposed to COVID-19.

This chain joins TRBV30 and TRBJ1-6, with TRBD1 matching over 7 bases. This CDR3 is built from 14 residues. V was clipped by 0 bases and J by 5 bases; unmatched bases: 1. Germline lookup yields CDR1 GTSNPN and CDR2 SVGIG (reference sequence). The CDR3 DNA sequence: TGTGCCTGGAGTGTAGACAGGGATAATTCACCCCTCCACTTT. It yields the protein CAWSVDRDNSPLHF.

V and J are TRBV7-9 and TRBJ1-1; the match to TRBD1 covers 7 bases. V lost 8 bases, J lost 2 bases, and 5 bases stayed unmatched. Germline V gene sequence: CDR1 SEHNR, CDR2 FQNEAQ (reference sequence). The length of the CDR3 is 13 residues. Here the CDR3 reads CASDRAVNTEAFF. CDR3 DNA: TGTGCCAGCGACAGGGCGGTTAACACTGAAGCTTTCTTT.

This sequence joins TRBV4-1 and TRBJ1-4, with a tentative D call TRBD1 (6 bases). V lost 0 bases and J lost 2, with 16 bases in between. The germline V gene encodes CDR1 MGHRA and CDR2 YSYEKL. This CDR3 has 18 amino acids. The CDR3 DNA is TGCGCCAGCAGCCAAGAATCCGGAGGGAGGGGGACTAATGAAAAACTGTTTTTT. Protein sequence: CASSQESGGRGTNEKLFF.

This clone came up a few times. V gene TRBV19 combines with J gene TRBJ2-7; D is perhaps TRBD1 (6 bases). The germline CDR1 and CDR2 sequences are LNHDA and SQIVND (reference sequence). The ends were cut back, 6 bases at V and 5 bases at J, with 14 bases in the middle. This CDR3 comprises 13 residues. The CDR3 nucleotides are TGTGCCAGTAGGAGCAGGGGTGGAGACGAGCAGTACTTC. It codes for CASRSRGGDEQYF.

This sequence joins TRBV29-1 and TRBJ2-1; perhaps TRBD2 as D (5 bases). CDR1 and CDR2 from the germline V gene are SQVTM and ANQGSEA. Trimming took 4 bases from V and 12 from J, leaving 13 bases between them. This CDR3 spans 11 amino acids. The CDR3 sequence is CSVGEGYGQFF. The CDR3 DNA reads TGCAGCGTTGGAGAGGGCTATGGGCAGTTCTTC.

The rearrangement uses TRBV7-9 and TRBJ1-1, with 7 bases identical to TRBD1. The CDR3 sequence is 14 residues long. V trimming: 1 base; J trimming: 2 bases; junction bases outside the gene matches: 1. Germline CDR1 reads SEHNR; CDR2 reads FQNEAQ (reference sequence). This CDR3 is CASSLGQGNTEAFF. CDR3 nucleotide sequence: TGTGCCAGCAGCTTAGGACAGGGCAACACTGAAGCTTTCTTT.

The chain employs TRBV9 and TRBJ1-2; tentative D call: TRBD1 (6 bases). Trimming stripped 4 bases from V and 8 bases from J, with 12 bases between. CDR1 and CDR2 (germline): SGDLS, YYNGEE. This CDR3 has 12 residues. CDR3 loop: CASSKTGTGYTF. The CDR3 region has the DNA TGTGCCAGCAGCAAAACAGGGACGGGCTACACCTTC. The full variable domain, in which reference TRBV9 and TRBJ1-2 provide the parts outside the CDR3, is DSGVTQTPKHLITATGQRVTLRCSPRSGDLSVYWYQQSLDQGLQFLIQYYNGEERAKGNILERFSAQQFPDLHSELNLSSLELGDSALYFCASSKTGTGYTFGSGTRLTVV.

The V call is TRBV11-2, the J call TRBJ2-7; possible D gene TRBD2, 6 bases. This CDR3 is built from 12 residues. Trimming stripped 5 bases from V and 6 bases from J, with 11 bases between. Looked up from germline, CDR1 is SGHAT and CDR2 is FQNNGV. The CDR3 reads CASSHEGGEQYF. The CDR3 coding sequence is TGTGCCAGCAGCCACGAGGGAGGCGAGCAGTACTTC.

V is TRBV2 and J is TRBJ1-3; 7 nucleotides match TRBD1. The V gene's germline CDR1 is SNHLY and CDR2 FYNNEI. The V gene end was trimmed by 5 bases and the J gene end by 1 base; junction bases not matched to a gene: 2. The CDR3 consists of 14 residues. CDR3 bases: TGTGCCAGCAGTCCGGACAGGTCTGGAAACACCATATATTTT. Residues: CASSPDRSGNTIYF.

The V gene is TRBV27, the J gene TRBJ2-1; 7 nucleotides match TRBD1. The CDR3 extends over 13 amino acids. Trimming at V came to 3 bases and at J to 5 bases, leaving 1 base not matched to a gene. The V gene's germline CDR1 is MNHEY and CDR2 SMNVEV (reference sequence). The CDR3 here is CASSFQGDNEQFF. The CDR3 coding sequence is TGTGCCAGCAGTTTTCAGGGGGACAATGAGCAGTTCTTC.

The V gene is TRBV5-1, the J gene TRBJ1-5; D is possibly TRBD1 (5 bases). CDR1 and CDR2 from the germline V gene are SGHRS and YFSETQ. The CDR3 loop spans 13 amino acids. Trimming took off 5 bases at V and 8 bases at J, with 14 bases between the two ends. CDR3 coding DNA: TGCGCCAGCAGATACGCGGGGGAGGAGCCCCAGCATTTT. This encodes CASRYAGEEPQHF.

This chain connects TRBV14 to TRBJ2-3, with a tentative D call TRBD1 (5 bases). Germline values: CDR1 SGHDN, CDR2 FVKESK. This CDR3 spans 15 amino acids. The V gene lost 0 bases and the J gene lost 4 bases, with 11 bases spanning the gap. In nucleotides, the CDR3 is TGTGCCAGCAGCCAAGAGGGCAGGGCCCCAGATACGCAGTATTTT. This encodes CASSQEGRAPDTQYF. Supplemented by reference TRBV14 and TRBJ2-3, the full variable domain reads EAGVTQFPSHSVIEKGQTVTLRCDPISGHDNLYWYRRVMGKEIKFLLHFVKESKQDESGMPNNRFLAERTGGTYSTLKVQPAELEDSGVYFCASSQEGRAPDTQYFGPGTRLTVL.

This chain uses TRBV7-3 with TRBJ2-3; D is perhaps TRBD2 (7 bases). The CDR3 is 15 residues long. Germline loops: CDR1 SGHTA, CDR2 FQGTGA. The germline V and J ends were trimmed by 5 bases and 2 bases, with 14 bases remaining between them. The CDR3 loop is CASSPRGAFTDTQYF. CDR3 sequence (DNA): TGTGCCAGCAGCCCTCGGGGGGCCTTCACAGATACGCAGTATTTT. The whole variable domain, remainder taken from reference TRBV7-3 and TRBJ2-3, is GAGVSQTPSNKVTEKGKYVELRCDPISGHTALYWYRQSLGQGPEFLIYFQGTGAADDSGLPNDRFFAVRPEGSVSTLKIQRTERGDSAVYLCASSPRGAFTDTQYFGPGTRLTVL.

The genes are TRBV7-9 and TRBJ1-4; D not certain. V was clipped by 0 bases and J by 8 bases, with 10 bases between them. The CDR3 runs 14 residues. Germline V lookup: CDR1 SEHNR, CDR2 FQNEAQ (reference sequence). As DNA, the CDR3 is TGTGCCAGCAGCTTAGCTGCGGGATGGGAAAAACTGTTTTTT. Protein product: CASSLAAGWEKLFF.

The V gene is TRBV9, the J gene TRBJ2-2, with 8 bases identical to TRBD2. CDR1 is SGDLS, CDR2 YYNGEE, per germline. The CDR3 length is 16 residues. V shed 0 bases, J shed 3 bases, and the junction held 4 bases outside the gene matches. CDR3 DNA sequence: TGTGCCAGCAGCGTAGTGGTCGGGGGGGACACCGGGGAGCTGTTTTTT. It codes for CASSVVVGGDTGELFF.

Only one count was recorded for this clone. The chain carries TRBV11-2 and TRBJ1-3, with 8 bases fitting TRBD1. Trimming took 4 bases from V and 6 from J; bases not matched to a gene: 14. This CDR3 is 17 amino acids long. Germline lookup yields CDR1 SGHAT and CDR2 FQNNGV. The CDR3 DNA reads as TGTGCCAGCAGCTCGCCGACCGACAGGGGAGGAGAAAACACCATATATTTT. It is translated as CASSSPTDRGGENTIYF.

V usage is TRBV7-9 and J usage is TRBJ1-6; the match to TRBD1 covers 9 bases. The length of the CDR3 is 15 residues. The trim removed 5 bases at V and 5 bases at J, leaving 4 bases unmatched. Germline assignment: CDR1 SEHNR and CDR2 FQNEAQ (reference sequence). The CDR3, as DNA: TGTGCCAGCAGCATAGGGACAGGGAATAATTCACCCCTCCACTTT. It yields the protein CASSIGTGNNSPLHF.

In its sample, this clone was seen once. The chain combines TRBV10-3 with TRBJ1-5; the D gene is possibly TRBD1 (6 bases). This CDR3 is built from 17 residues. Per the germline V gene, CDR1 is ENHRY and CDR2 is SYGVKD. With 8 bases removed from V and 3 bases from J, the gap between germline ends came to 23 bases. CDR3 region: CAIAPTQGGGPNQPQHF. DNA for the CDR3: TGTGCCATCGCCCCAACACAGGGTGGGGGACCCAATCAGCCCCAGCATTTT.

This chain links TRBV6-6 with TRBJ1-5; no clear D gene. CDR1 MNHNY and CDR2 SVGAGI come from the germline V gene (reference sequence). V lost 6 bases and J 6 bases, leaving 21 bases between the germline ends. CDR3 size: 16 residues. CDR3 sequence reads: CASRQNAGTARQPQHF. The CDR3 region has the DNA TGTGCCAGCAGACAAAACGCGGGCACCGCTCGTCAGCCCCAGCATTTT.

This clone showed up just once. V usage is TRBV6-2 or TRBV6-3 and J usage is TRBJ2-2; no reliable D call. This CDR3 is 14 amino acids long. Germline lookup yields CDR1 MNHEY and CDR2 SVGEGT. V was shortened by 5 bases and J by 4 bases, with 11 bases between the two germline ends. CDR3 residues: CASSLVGGTGELFF. CDR3 nucleotide sequence: TGTGCCAGCAGTCTTGTCGGCGGCACCGGGGAGCTGTTTTTT.

This clone has just one count. V and J are TRBV29-1 and TRBJ1-2, with 7 bases aligning to TRBD1. The CDR3 length is 14 residues. J gave up 3 bases and V 4 bases, and 8 bases lay outside the gene matches. CDR1 SQVTM and CDR2 ANQGSEA come from the germline V gene. CDR3 DNA sequence: TGCAGCGTTGCGAGGGGGCTGGTCGACTATGGCTACACCTTC. Translating it yields CSVARGLVDYGYTF.

This clone was seen only a few times. The genes are TRBV7-9 and TRBJ1-6; 7 bases fit TRBD1. Losses at the gene ends were 4 bases for V and 3 bases for J; bases not matched to a gene: 9. The CDR3 contains 17 residues. Germline loops: CDR1 SEHNR, CDR2 FQNEAQ (reference sequence). DNA for the CDR3: TGTGCCAGCAGCTCGAAGGGGGACAGTCTCTATAATTCACCCCTCCACTTT. Its translation: CASSSKGDSLYNSPLHF.

The rearrangement links TRBV5-1 to TRBJ2-5, with a tentative D call TRBD1 (6 bases). The germline CDR1 and CDR2 sequences are SGHRS and YFSETQ. V lost 4 bases and J lost 13, with 20 bases in between. This CDR3 has 13 residues. The CDR3 region is CASSPKTGTEVYF. For the CDR3, the DNA is TGCGCCAGCAGCCCTAAAACAGGGACGGAGGTGTACTTC.

V and J are TRBV18 and TRBJ1-3, with D possibly being TRBD1 (6 bases). The CDR3 runs to 16 residues. V lost 2 bases, J lost 4 bases, and 15 bases lay in between. CDR1 and CDR2 (germline): KGHSH, LQKENI. CDR3 in DNA: TGTGCCAGCTCACCATCTACTCAGGGGCAAGGAAACACCATATATTTT. Encoded protein: CASSPSTQGQGNTIYF.

This chain's CDR3 is CASSLSGLNTEAFF. The CDR3 nucleotides read TGTGCCAGCAGCTTATCAGGGTTGAACACTGAAGCTTTCTTT. The genes are TRBV7-2 and TRBJ1-1, with D perhaps matching TRBD1 (5 bases). V dropped 2 bases and J dropped 0 bases, with 7 bases sitting between them. This CDR3 comprises 14 residues. The germline V gene has CDR1 SGHTA and CDR2 FQGNSA.

This chain uses TRBV29-1 with TRBJ2-5, with D possibly matching TRBD2 (7 bases). With 5 bases removed from V and 5 bases from J, the gap between germline ends came to 15 bases. This CDR3 has 13 amino acids. Germline V gene data show CDR1 as SQVTM and CDR2 as ANQGSEA. CDR3 sequence: CSVREGGGETQYF. The CDR3 region has the DNA TGCAGCGTTCGTGAGGGGGGAGGGGAGACCCAGTACTTC.

V usage is TRBV5-6 and J usage is TRBJ2-2; 9 bases line up with TRBD1. In germline, CDR1 is SGHDT, CDR2 YYEEEE. CDR3 size: 13 residues. The V segment lost 4 bases and the J segment 6 bases; nucleotides outside the gene matches: 1. The CDR3 DNA follows: TGTGCCAGCAGCCGGGACAGGGCCGGGGAGCTGTTTTTT. Protein: CASSRDRAGELFF.

This sequence joins TRBV3-1 (or the pseudogene TRBV3-2) and TRBJ1-5; D unclear. Between the trimmed V and J ends, which lost 0 bases and 10 bases, there was a span of 7 bases. In germline, CDR1 is LGHDT, CDR2 YNNKEL (reference sequence). The CDR3 spans 12 residues. Here the CDR3 DNA reads TGTGCCAGCAGCCAAGACGAGGGTCCCCAGCATTTT. Its translation is CASSQDEGPQHF.